This T cell receptor (beta chain) was recovered during a study of shared clonotypes between healthy human individuals. Study-level information: CD4 naive and CD4 memory each took three plates per donor, while CD8 naive took two and CD8 memory one.

The CDR3 loop spans 14 amino acids. Germline V gene data show CDR1 as LNHDA and CDR2 as SQIVND (reference sequence). V gave up 6 bases and J gave up 6 bases; unmatched junction bases: 9. CD45RO negativity and positive selection for CCR7 defined naive CD8 cells, a population that excluded terminally differentiated effector memory CD45RA+ cells. Every donor was a Caucasian adult from Nashville, Tennessee. The protocol was immunoSEQ multiplex PCR, while the TCRdb copy is restricted to in-frame clones and leaves out a portion. The profile shows approximately 840,000 clones, approximately 96% of them singletons. Broader study findings: Clonotype sharing among donors was thought likely to change with sequencing depth. Rarefaction exposed incomplete sorted-subset sequencing despite large depth.

Comment on this clone: Its antigen is not known.

The chain is built from TRBV19 and TRBJ2-7, with 9 bases that match TRBD2. The receptor was isolated from a man aged 30-40 years in good health. Sequenced: naive CD8+ T cells sorted from blood. The CDR3 coding sequence is TGTGCCAGTAGCATACTAGCGGGTCTTGGCGAGCAGTACTTC. Amino acid sequence: CASSILAGLGEQYF.